The next 9 T cell receptor beta chains were all read from a single sample in a study of CD8 T cells in ankylosing spondylitis. Findings and limits, study-wide: There was a TCR beta motif, made of 7 to 9 highly homologous variants, that appeared characteristic of ankylosing spondylitis blood.

MiXCR, applied by TCRdb to the 5' RACE reads, yields one record per CDR3 protein. The sample contains about 400,000 distinct CDR3 sequences, more than 20% of which appear only once. Antigens of these TCRs are unknown. Material for sequencing was blood, either unsorted or a sorted T cell fraction (not recorded which). The receptors come from a male donor with ankylosing spondylitis.

V and J are TRBV5-6 and TRBJ1-3; 7 bases line up with TRBD1. This CDR3 has 14 amino acids. The germline V gene has CDR1 SGHDT and CDR2 YYEEEE. V lost 4 bases and J lost 7; bases outside the gene matches: 8. CDR3 nucleotide sequence: TGTGCCAGCAGCCAGACAGGGTGGTGGAACACCATATATTTT. Translating gives CASSQTGWWNTIYF.

The J gene is TRBJ2-7, the V gene TRBV20-1; 9 bases line up with TRBD2. The CDR3 runs 14 residues. V dropped 1 base and J dropped 4; count of bases not matched to a gene: 5. Germline lookup yields CDR1 DFQATT and CDR2 SNEGSKA (reference sequence). The CDR3 sequence: CSARGFSGSYEQYF. DNA of the CDR3: TGCAGTGCTAGAGGGTTTAGCGGGAGTTACGAGCAGTACTTC.

This clonotype appeared a few times. The rearrangement links TRBV27 to TRBJ2-1; 8 bases are a match to TRBD1. The CDR3 is made up of 14 amino acids. V was pared by 7 bases and J by 0 bases, with 2 bases of the junction left unmatched. Looked up from germline, CDR1 is MNHEY and CDR2 is SMNVEV (reference sequence). CDR3 sequence: CASTDRVSYNEQFF. The CDR3 DNA reads as TGTGCCAGCACGGACAGGGTCTCCTACAATGAGCAGTTCTTC.

This clonotype was detected only a few times. This sequence joins TRBV7-9 and TRBJ2-2; tentative D call: TRBD2 (6 bases). Germline V gives CDR1 SEHNR, CDR2 FQNEAQ (reference sequence). V was cut by 4 bases and J by 8 bases, with 8 bases left in between. This CDR3 has 12 residues. CDR3 coding DNA: TGTGCCAGCAGCTGGGAGGCAGGGGAGCTGTTTTTT. It yields the protein CASSWEAGELFF.

The table lists this clonotype with a few counts. The rearrangement joins TRBV20-1 to TRBJ2-1; 7 bases are a match to TRBD1. Germline V CDR1 and CDR2: DFQATT, SNEGSKA (reference sequence). This CDR3 contains 11 residues. Germline trimming cut 3 bases from V and 15 bases from J; bases unmatched to any gene: 8. CDR3 sequence: CSASLETGWFF. DNA of the CDR3: TGCAGTGCTAGTTTGGAGACAGGGTGGTTCTTC.

The rearrangement links TRBV9 to TRBJ1-2, with 8 bases aligning to TRBD1. CDR1 and CDR2 from the germline V gene are SGDLS and YYNGEE. V lost 3 bases to trimming and J lost 6 bases; unmatched junction nucleotides: 13. This CDR3 has 16 amino acids. This CDR3 is CASSDPQGGPIHGYTF. Here the CDR3 DNA reads TGTGCCAGCAGCGACCCACAGGGGGGCCCGATTCATGGCTACACCTTC.

This clonotype has a handful of counts. The chain uses TRBV4-3 and TRBJ2-3; possibly TRBD2 for D (6 bases). CDR1 is LGHNA and CDR2 is YSLEER in the germline V gene. The CDR3 loop spans 15 amino acids. Trimming pared 0 bases from V and 1 base from J, leaving 8 bases between. In DNA, the CDR3 is TGCGCCAGCAGCCAAGACCCTAGCGGCACAGATACGCAGTATTTT. This sequence encodes CASSQDPSGTDTQYF.

There are many counts of this clonotype. The chain carries TRBV5-1 and TRBJ2-1; tentatively, D is TRBD1 (6 bases). This CDR3 comprises 13 residues. Germline V gene sequence: CDR1 SGHRS, CDR2 YFSETQ. V lost 0 bases to trimming and J lost 6 bases, with 7 bases between them. The CDR3: CASSLDRANEQFF. CDR3 bases: TGCGCCAGCAGCTTGGACAGGGCCAATGAGCAGTTCTTC.

This clonotype was picked up a small number of times. The gene calls are TRBV11-2 and TRBJ2-1, with 7 bases aligning to TRBD2. This CDR3 is 16 amino acids long. Germline assignment: CDR1 SGHAT and CDR2 FQNNGV. The ends lost 7 bases at V and 7 bases at J; junction bases unmatched: 16. The CDR3 region has the DNA TGTGCCAGCACCCCGACGCATCGCGGGAGTAGGAATGAGCAGTTCTTC. Translation: CASTPTHRGSRNEQFF.